The following is a T cell receptor beta chain sequence with its context. Its antigen is not yet known. Per-base qualities were not stored, and no clone one base away is much larger. These data belong to a study of CD8 T cells in ankylosing spondylitis (dated by TCRdb to 2015 to 2018). In terms of the full investigation: The study set out to find disease-linked TCR variants by profiling T cell receptor beta repertoires in ankylosing spondylitis patients and healthy donors. In total, the full study cohort was made up of over a hundred healthy donors and about two dozen ankylosing spondylitis patients. Peripheral blood was sampled, and synovial fluid was also collected from ankylosing spondylitis patients.

Sequenced on an Illumina HiSeq 2500. TCR beta libraries were prepared by quantitative 5'-RACE with molecular barcodes. On the study's bioinformatics: Disease-linked TCR variants were identified with a new computational method built on a probabilistic model of VDJ rearrangement. TCRdb itself trimmed the public reads at Q25 with fastp, ran MiXCR and retained productive beta chains. Each CDR3 protein appears once, grouped with its most common genes and DNA. TCRdb's processing, not the study's, gives the V and J calls here. The sample table shows around 150,000 distinct CDR3 sequences, and roughly a third are seen once. The ten largest account for about 5.5% of the sample. V sheds 0 bases and J sheds 8 bases, leaving 7 bases between their ends. The CDR3 numbers 13 residues from cysteine through phenylalanine. The sequence is cut down to CDR3 DNA, 39 bases in frame from base 1. The germline V gene encodes CDR1 KGHDR and CDR2 SFDVKD.

Here is what the overall study found, with its caveats: Blood from ankylosing spondylitis patients appeared to be characterized by a TCR beta motif made up of several highly homologous amino acid variants. The disease-linked clones showed a CD8+ phenotype and occurred at relatively low frequencies in peripheral blood. Significant enrichment of the disease-linked clones was reported in matched synovial fluid samples from ankylosing spondylitis patients. Some motif variants had previously been reported in the synovial fluid and blood of reactive arthritis patients, which suggests shared mechanisms of disease initiation.

Synovial fluid samples were paired with blood samples taken from the same ankylosing spondylitis patients. This clonotype was sampled from a male donor with ankylosing spondylitis. Sequencing was carried out using synovial fluid, either unsorted or a sorted T cell fraction (not recorded which). The chain joins TRBV24-1 to TRBJ2-1; the D gene assignment is ambiguous. The sequence in DNA is TGTGCCACCAGTGATTTGTGGAGCCATGAGCAGTTCTTC. This yields the protein CATSDLWSHEQFF.